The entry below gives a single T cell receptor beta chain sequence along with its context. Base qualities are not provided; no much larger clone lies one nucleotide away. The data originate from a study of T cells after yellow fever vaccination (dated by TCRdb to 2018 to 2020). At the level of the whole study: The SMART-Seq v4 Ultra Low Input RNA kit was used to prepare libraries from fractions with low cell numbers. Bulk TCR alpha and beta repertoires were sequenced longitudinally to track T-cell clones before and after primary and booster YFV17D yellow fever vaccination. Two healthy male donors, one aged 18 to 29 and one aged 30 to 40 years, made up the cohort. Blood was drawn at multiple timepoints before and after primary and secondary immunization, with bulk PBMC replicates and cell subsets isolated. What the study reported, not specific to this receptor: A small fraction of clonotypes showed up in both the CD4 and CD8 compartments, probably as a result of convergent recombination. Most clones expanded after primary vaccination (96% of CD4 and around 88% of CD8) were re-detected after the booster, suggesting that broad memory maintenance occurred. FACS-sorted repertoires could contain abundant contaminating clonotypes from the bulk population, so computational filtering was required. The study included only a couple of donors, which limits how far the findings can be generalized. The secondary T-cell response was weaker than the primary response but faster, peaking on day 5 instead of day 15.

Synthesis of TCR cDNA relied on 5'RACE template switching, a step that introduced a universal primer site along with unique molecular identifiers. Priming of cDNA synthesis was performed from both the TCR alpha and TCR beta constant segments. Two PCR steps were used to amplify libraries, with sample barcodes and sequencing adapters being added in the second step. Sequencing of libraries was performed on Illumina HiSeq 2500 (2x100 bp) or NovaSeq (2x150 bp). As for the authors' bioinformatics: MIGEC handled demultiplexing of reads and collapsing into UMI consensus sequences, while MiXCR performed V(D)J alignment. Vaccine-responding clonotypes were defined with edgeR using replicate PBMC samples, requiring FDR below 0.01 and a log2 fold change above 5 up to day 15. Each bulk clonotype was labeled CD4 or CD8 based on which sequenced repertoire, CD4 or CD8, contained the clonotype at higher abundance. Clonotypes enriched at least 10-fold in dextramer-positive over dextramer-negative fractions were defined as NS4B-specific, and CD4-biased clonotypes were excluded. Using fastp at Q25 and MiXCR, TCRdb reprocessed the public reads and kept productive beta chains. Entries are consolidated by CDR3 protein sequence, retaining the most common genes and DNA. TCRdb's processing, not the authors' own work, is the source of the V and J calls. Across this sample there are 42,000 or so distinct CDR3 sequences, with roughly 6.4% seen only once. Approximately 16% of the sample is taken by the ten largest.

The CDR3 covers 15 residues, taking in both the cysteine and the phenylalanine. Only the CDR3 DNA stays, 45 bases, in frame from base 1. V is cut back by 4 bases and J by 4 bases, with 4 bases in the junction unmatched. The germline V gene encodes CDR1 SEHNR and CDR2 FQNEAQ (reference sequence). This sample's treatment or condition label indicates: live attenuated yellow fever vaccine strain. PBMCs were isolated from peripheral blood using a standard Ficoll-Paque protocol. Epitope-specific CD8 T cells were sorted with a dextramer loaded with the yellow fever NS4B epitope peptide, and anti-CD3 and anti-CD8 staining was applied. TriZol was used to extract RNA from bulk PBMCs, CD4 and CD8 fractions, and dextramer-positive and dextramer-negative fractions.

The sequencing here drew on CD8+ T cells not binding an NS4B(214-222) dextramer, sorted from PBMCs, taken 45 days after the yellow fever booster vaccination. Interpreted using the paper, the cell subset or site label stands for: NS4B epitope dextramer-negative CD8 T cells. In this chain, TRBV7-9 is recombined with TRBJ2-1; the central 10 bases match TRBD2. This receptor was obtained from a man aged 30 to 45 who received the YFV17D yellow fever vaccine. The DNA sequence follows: TGTGCCAGCAGCTCCCTTAGCGGGAGGTACAATGAGCAGTTCTTC. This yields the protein CASSSLSGRYNEQFF. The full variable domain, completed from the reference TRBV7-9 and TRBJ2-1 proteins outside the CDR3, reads DTGVSQNPRHKITKRGQNVTFRCDPISEHNRLYWYRQTLGQGPEFLTYFQNEAQLEKSRLLSDRFSAERPKGSFSTLEIQRTEQGDSAMYLCASSSLSGRYNEQFFGPGTRLTVL.